This T cell receptor (beta chain) was identified during a study of early T cells in non-severe SARS-CoV-2 infection. About the study: The input, bulk RNA from unsorted whole blood, was sequenced, and chains were unpaired.

In the library, individual cDNA molecules carried attached unique molecular identifiers. In TCRdb, the 5' RACE reads were re-called with MiXCR into one record per CDR3 protein. The sample holds fewer than 65,000 distinct CDR3 sequences, about 12% seen once. As regards this clonotype: Its antigen is currently unknown.

Notes on the study in general: Anti-spike CD8 responses were favored in VDJdb matching, and private and CD4 specificities were missed.

CDR1 SGHAT and CDR2 FQNNGV come from the germline V gene. With V trimmed by 1 base and J by 10 bases, 3 bases remained unmatched. This CDR3 spans 12 amino acids. Sequenced input: whole blood. The chain has TRBV11-2 and TRBJ2-5; 7 nucleotides match TRBD1. The receptor was derived from an adult who was a healthcare worker with PCR-confirmed SARS-CoV-2 infection or an uninfected control (not recorded which). CDR3 DNA sequence: TGTGCCAGCAGCTTAGGCGACAGGGACCAGTACTTC. Translated: CASSLGDRDQYF.